The 10 T cell receptor beta chains in this list originate from one sample, sequenced in a study of HIV-infected patients and healthy controls. No cell fractionation was done, so the repertoire covers all unsorted peripheral blood T cells. Alpha and beta constant-region primers primed reverse transcription of 500 to 550 ng RNA. Using multiplexing indices, alpha and beta chain libraries were generated apart by chain-specific third strand synthesis. TCRdb re-called the 5' RACE reads through MiXCR, storing one row per CDR3 protein. The top ten hold about 2.8% of the sample, which has around 21,000 distinct CDR3 sequences, over 7% seen once. The source material was blood. These receptors were obtained from an adult in good health.

This clonotype came up many times. V usage is TRBV3-1 and J usage is TRBJ1-4; 7 nucleotides line up with TRBD1. Germline V gene sequence: CDR1 LGHDT, CDR2 YNNKEL (reference sequence). The J segment lost 6 bases and the V segment lost 6 bases, leaving 7 bases of the junction unmatched. The CDR3 has 14 amino acids. CDR3 region: CASSYGTAHEKLFF. The DNA for the CDR3 is TGTGCCAGCAGTTACGGGACAGCTCATGAAAAACTGTTTTTT.

This clonotype showed up many times. The rearrangement joins TRBV28 to TRBJ1-1, with D unclear. The germline CDR1 and CDR2 sequences are MDHEN and SYDVKM. The V end lost 3 bases, the J end lost 1 base, and 9 bases lay between the germline ends. The CDR3 consists of 14 residues. The CDR3 spells CASSLRAGNTEAFF. CDR3 bases: TGTGCCAGCAGTTTGCGTGCGGGGAACACTGAAGCTTTCTTT. The full variable domain, completed using reference TRBV28 and TRBJ1-1, is DVKVTQSSRYLVKRTGEKVFLECVQDMDHENMFWYRQDPGLGLRLIYFSYDVKMKEKGDIPEGYSVSREKKERFSLILESASTNQTSMYLCASSLRAGNTEAFFGQGTRLTVV.

This clonotype has more than one count but fewer than ten. The V call is TRBV6-2 or TRBV6-3, the J call TRBJ2-6; D unresolved. Trimming shortened V by 5 bases and J by 2 bases, and 13 bases separated the two germline ends. The CDR3 has 16 residues. The V gene's germline CDR1 is MNHEY and CDR2 SVGEGT. The CDR3 sequence: CASSGRTGAGANVLTF. Written as DNA, the CDR3 is TGTGCCAGCAGTGGAAGGACCGGTGCTGGGGCCAACGTCCTGACTTTC.

This clonotype was seen at least ten times. The chain uses TRBV27 and TRBJ2-3; D ambiguous. There are 14 residues in the CDR3. Trimming removed 4 bases from V and 4 bases from J, with 12 bases in between. CDR1 and CDR2 from the germline V gene are MNHEY and SMNVEV (reference sequence). The CDR3 region has the DNA TGTGCCAGCAGTTCACAACCAAAAGCAGATACGCAGTATTTT. Translation gives CASSSQPKADTQYF.

The gene calls are TRBV14 and TRBJ2-5; D is uncertain. The CDR3 is made up of 13 amino acids. V was cut by 4 bases and J by 1 base, with 7 bases left in between. The germline V gene has CDR1 SGHDN and CDR2 FVKESK. CDR3 nucleotides: TGTGCCAGCAGCCTCGCCCCCCAAGAGACCCAGTACTTC. Translating it yields CASSLAPQETQYF. Full variable domain (missing parts from reference TRBV14 and TRBJ2-5): EAGVTQFPSHSVIEKGQTVTLRCDPISGHDNLYWYRRVMGKEIKFLLHFVKESKQDESGMPNNRFLAERTGGTYSTLKVQPAELEDSGVYFCASSLAPQETQYFGPGTRLLVL.

The table lists this clonotype with many counts. The chain joins TRBV20-1 to TRBJ1-5; weak D call: TRBD1 (6 bases). Trimming cost V 1 base and J 4 bases, with 14 bases left between them. CDR1 and CDR2 from the germline V gene are DFQATT and SNEGSKA (reference sequence). CDR3 length: 15 residues. The CDR3 spells CSARGAGTNNQPQHF. The CDR3 nucleotides read TGCAGTGCTAGAGGGGCCGGGACAAATAATCAGCCCCAGCATTTT.

The table lists this clonotype with many counts. The chain uses TRBV5-1 and TRBJ2-5; weak D call: TRBD1 (8 bases). V dropped 4 bases and J dropped 4 bases, with 14 bases sitting between them. The CDR3 contains 14 residues. Germline V gene sequence: CDR1 SGHRS, CDR2 YFSETQ. The CDR3, as DNA: TGCGCCAGCAGCAAGGACAGGGAGGGAGAGACCCAGTACTTC. This encodes CASSKDREGETQYF.

V usage is TRBV6-5 and J usage is TRBJ1-2; 7 bases are shared with TRBD1. The J segment lost 8 bases and the V segment lost 7 bases, leaving 13 bases of the junction unmatched. The CDR3 covers 14 residues. Germline assignment: CDR1 MNHEY and CDR2 SVGAGI. CDR3 region: CASNPTDRRTGYTF. Written as DNA, the CDR3 is TGTGCCAGCAACCCCACGGACAGGCGCACCGGCTACACCTTC.

This clonotype was seen at least ten times. This chain uses TRBV15 with TRBJ2-5, with 8 bases matching TRBD1. The V and J ends lost 1 base and 5 bases, in that order; junction bases with no gene match: 6. The length of the CDR3 is 15 residues. Germline V gives CDR1 LNHNV, CDR2 YYDKDF (reference sequence). CDR3 loop: CATSRGSTGVETQYF. Here the CDR3 DNA reads TGTGCCACCAGCAGAGGGTCGACAGGGGTGGAGACCCAGTACTTC.

The table lists this clonotype with many counts. The chain couples TRBV28 to TRBJ2-2, with D possibly TRBD2 on 6 matching bases. Trimming shortened V by 4 bases and J by 6 bases, and 9 bases separated the two germline ends. The CDR3 is 13 amino acids. Germline assignment: CDR1 MDHEN and CDR2 SYDVKM. As DNA, the CDR3 is TGTGCCAGCAGTTCGGGGGTTGCCGGGGAGCTGTTTTTT. Translating gives CASSSGVAGELFF.